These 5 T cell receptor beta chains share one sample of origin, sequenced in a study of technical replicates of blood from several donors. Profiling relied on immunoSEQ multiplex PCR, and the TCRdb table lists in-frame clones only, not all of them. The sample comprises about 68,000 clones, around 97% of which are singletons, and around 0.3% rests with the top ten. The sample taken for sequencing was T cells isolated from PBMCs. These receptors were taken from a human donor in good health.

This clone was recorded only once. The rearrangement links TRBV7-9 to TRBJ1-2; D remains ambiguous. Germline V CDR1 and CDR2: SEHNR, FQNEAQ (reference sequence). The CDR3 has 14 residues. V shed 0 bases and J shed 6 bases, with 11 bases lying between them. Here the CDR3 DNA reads TGTGCCAGCAGCTTAGCTATGGCTGCCAATGGCTACACCTTC. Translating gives CASSLAMAANGYTF.

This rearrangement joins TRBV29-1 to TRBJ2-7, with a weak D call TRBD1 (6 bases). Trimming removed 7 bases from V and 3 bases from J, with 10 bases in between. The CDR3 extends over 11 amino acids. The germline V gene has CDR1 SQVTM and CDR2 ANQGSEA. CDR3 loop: CSGQVGYEQYF. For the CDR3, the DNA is TGCAGCGGACAGGTAGGCTACGAGCAGTACTTC.

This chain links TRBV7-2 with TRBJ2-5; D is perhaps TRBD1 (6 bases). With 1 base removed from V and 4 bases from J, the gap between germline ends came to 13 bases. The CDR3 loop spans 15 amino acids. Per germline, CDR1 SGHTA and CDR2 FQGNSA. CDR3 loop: CASSLEGVPIETQYF. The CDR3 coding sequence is TGTGCCAGCAGCTTAGAGGGGGTGCCGATAGAGACCCAGTACTTC.

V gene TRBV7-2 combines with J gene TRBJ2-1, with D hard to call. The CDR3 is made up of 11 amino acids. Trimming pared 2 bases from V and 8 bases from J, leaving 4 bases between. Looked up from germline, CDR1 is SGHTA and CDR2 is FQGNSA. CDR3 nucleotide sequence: TGTGCCAGCAGCTTAAACTATGAGCAGTTCTTC. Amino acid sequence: CASSLNYEQFF.

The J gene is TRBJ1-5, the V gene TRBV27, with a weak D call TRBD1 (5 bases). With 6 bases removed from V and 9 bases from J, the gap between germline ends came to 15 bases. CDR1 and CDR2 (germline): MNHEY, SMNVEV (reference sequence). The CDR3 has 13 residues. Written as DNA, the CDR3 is TGTGCCAGCAGCCCTGGGGCGCAGGGGCCCCAGCATTTT. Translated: CASSPGAQGPQHF.